Listed below are T cell receptor beta chains from one sample, sequenced in a study of CD8 T cells in Susac syndrome. TCRdb analysed the immunoSEQ multiplex PCR reads with MiXCR anew, one entry per CDR3 protein. This sample has roughly 120,000 distinct CDR3 sequences; approximately 95% occur once, and the top ten carry approximately 0.31%. The sample taken for sequencing was CD8+ T cells from PBMCs. The receptors here all came from a human donor with multiple sclerosis. Both conserved end residues are part of each CDR3. D genes are given only for firm matches. The size of a clone is reported for some rows only, either as once, few or many, or as a class for expanded clones.

d_gene	v_gene	j_gene	abundance	CDR3aa	CDR3nt
TRBD1	TRBV19	TRBJ1-2	-	CASSATEITGENGYTF	TGTGCCAGTAGTGCGACGGAAATCACAGGGGAAAATGGCTACACCTTC
-	TRBV6-6	TRBJ2-7	-	CASSLARGRTYEQYF	TGTGCCAGCAGTCTCGCTAGGGGGAGAACCTACGAGCAGTACTTC
TRBD1	TRBV5-1	TRBJ2-7	once	CASAVGQGYEQYF	TGCGCCAGCGCCGTTGGACAGGGTTATGAGCAGTACTTC
-	TRBV27	TRBJ2-7	-	CASSKRGESSYEQYF	TGTGCCAGCAGCAAAAGGGGGGAGAGCTCCTACGAGCAGTACTTC
-	TRBV10-3	TRBJ1-1	-	CAIGSPGNSEAFF	TGTGCCATCGGCAGCCCTGGAAATTCTGAAGCTTTCTTT
-	TRBV9	TRBJ2-2	-	CASGSRNTGELFF	TGTGCCAGCGGGAGTCGGAACACCGGGGAGCTGTTTTTT
-	TRBV20-1	TRBJ2-7	-	CSASLGTRSEQYF	TGCAGTGCTAGTCTGGGAACTAGATCCGAGCAGTACTTC
TRBD2	TRBV2	TRBJ2-1	-	CASRPGLAGNNEQFF	TGTGCCAGCAGACCGGGACTAGCGGGTAACAATGAGCAGTTCTTC
TRBD1	TRBV7-9	TRBJ2-6	-	CASEQGTPGANVLTF	TGTGCCAGTGAACAGGGGACCCCTGGGGCCAACGTCCTGACTTTC
-	TRBV7-8	TRBJ2-7	-	CASSPREHYYEQYF	TGTGCCAGCAGCCCTCGGGAGCACTACTACGAGCAGTACTTC
-	TRBV18	TRBJ1-6	-	CASSPAVSTSYNSPLHF	TGTGCCAGCTCACCGGCGGTATCTACCTCCTATAATTCACCCCTCCACTTT
-	TRBV13	TRBJ2-3	-	CASRPSRDQGDTQYF	TGTGCCAGCAGACCGTCCCGGGACCAGGGGGATACGCAGTATTTT
TRBD1	TRBV20-1	TRBJ2-5	-	CSASAPRGHETQYF	TGCAGTGCTAGTGCCCCCAGGGGGCACGAGACCCAGTACTTC
TRBD1	TRBV20-1	TRBJ2-1	once	CSARTGDSYNEQFF	TGCAGTGCTAGGACAGGGGATTCCTACAATGAGCAGTTCTTC
-	TRBV9	TRBJ1-4	once	CASSPLEGREKLFF	TGTGCCAGCAGCCCCCTGGAGGGAAGAGAAAAACTGTTTTTT
-	TRBV11-2	TRBJ2-7	-	CASSLVSEQYF	TGTGCCAGCAGCTTAGTCTCCGAGCAGTACTTC
TRBD1	TRBV9	TRBJ2-5	-	CASSGGAGGGQETQYF	TGTGCCAGCAGCGGGGGGGCAGGGGGCGGCCAAGAGACCCAGTACTTC
-	TRBV9	TRBJ2-3	once	CASSPQRTADTQYF	TGTGCCAGCAGCCCCCAAAGGACGGCAGATACGCAGTATTTT
-	TRBV24-1	TRBJ2-7	-	CATSRRDYSEQYF	TGTGCCACCAGTAGAAGGGATTACTCCGAGCAGTACTTC
-	TRBV4-1	TRBJ1-2	-	CASSQDVRGYGYTF	TGCGCCAGCAGCCAAGATGTCAGGGGCTATGGCTACACCTTC
-	TRBV6-2/TRBV6-3	TRBJ2-7	-	CASSSSLLNEQYF	TGTGCCAGCAGTTCCAGTCTCCTGAACGAGCAGTACTTC
-	TRBV24-1	TRBJ2-1	few	CATTGSSYNEQFF	TGTGCCACCACGGGAAGCTCCTACAATGAGCAGTTCTTC
-	TRBV7-3	TRBJ2-3	-	CASSLYPGDTQYF	TGTGCCAGCAGCTTATATCCGGGGGATACGCAGTATTTT
TRBD1	TRBV5-1	TRBJ1-2	once	CASTTGDGEQYTF	TGCGCCAGCACCACAGGGGACGGAGAACAATACACCTTC
-	TRBV4-1	TRBJ2-3	-	CASSRLAESTDTQYF	TGCGCCAGCAGCCGATTAGCGGAGAGCACAGATACGCAGTATTTT
TRBD2	TRBV6-4	TRBJ2-1	-	CANGLEAGGPGEQFF	TGTGCCAACGGGCTAGAGGCGGGAGGGCCAGGTGAGCAGTTCTTC
-	TRBV5-1	TRBJ2-2	-	CASRPFGSGELFF	TGCGCCAGCAGACCCTTTGGATCTGGGGAGCTGTTTTTT
-	TRBV7-9	TRBJ1-1	-	CASSSTTGLNTEAFF	TGTGCCAGCAGCTCCACGACAGGACTAAACACTGAAGCTTTCTTT
-	TRBV28	TRBJ1-1	-	CATRQNTEAFF	TGTGCCACCCGACAGAACACTGAAGCTTTCTTT
-	TRBV7-2	TRBJ2-7	-	CAIPRGPLSYEQYF	TGTGCCATCCCTAGGGGACCCCTCTCCTACGAGCAGTACTTC
-	TRBV5-1	TRBJ1-1	-	CASSLPLGTEAFF	TGCGCCAGCAGCTTGCCTCTCGGCACTGAAGCTTTCTTT
TRBD1	TRBV27	TRBJ2-7	-	CASRTGFDEQYF	TGTGCCAGCAGGACAGGGTTCGACGAGCAGTACTTC
-	TRBV14	TRBJ1-6	-	CASSQGNYSPLHF	TGTGCCAGCAGCCAAGGGAACTATTCACCCCTCCACTTT
-	TRBV6-6	TRBJ2-3	-	CASSFPEEGQYF	TGTGCCAGCAGTTTTCCCGAGGAGGGGCAGTATTTT
TRBD1	TRBV12-3/TRBV12-4	TRBJ1-2	-	CASRKGQNYGYTF	TGTGCCAGCAGAAAGGGACAGAACTATGGCTACACCTTC
-	TRBV13	TRBJ2-5	-	CASSLERRETQYF	TGTGCCAGCAGCCTCGAGCGGCGGGAGACCCAGTACTTC
-	TRBV9	TRBJ2-3	-	CASSVYRRFTDTQYF	TGTGCCAGCAGCGTCTACCGAAGGTTCACAGATACGCAGTATTTT
TRBD1	TRBV7-2	TRBJ2-5	-	CASSLEGQVGTETQYF	TGTGCCAGCAGCTTAGAAGGACAGGTCGGGACAGAGACCCAGTACTTC
-	TRBV13	TRBJ1-2	-	CASSSWGARDGYTF	TGTGCCAGCAGCTCGTGGGGGGCGCGGGATGGCTACACCTTC
-	TRBV27	TRBJ2-2	-	CASSFGGYTGELFF	TGTGCCAGCAGTTTCGGGGGCTATACCGGGGAGCTGTTTTTT
TRBD1	TRBV29-1	TRBJ2-7	-	CSVVGEWTGGGYEQYF	TGCAGCGTTGTAGGAGAGTGGACAGGGGGAGGCTACGAGCAGTACTTC
-	TRBV15	TRBJ1-5	-	CATRMPGDSNQPQHF	TGTGCCACCAGGATGCCGGGAGATAGCAATCAGCCCCAGCATTTT
-	TRBV10-3	TRBJ2-7	-	CAISNRDEQYF	TGTGCCATCAGTAATAGGGACGAGCAGTACTTC
-	TRBV20-1	TRBJ1-1	-	CSARDSRWARRTNTEAFF	TGCAGTGCTAGAGATTCGAGGTGGGCCAGACGAACGAACACTGAAGCTTTCTTT
-	TRBV20-1	TRBJ2-3	-	CSAPTGPTDTQYF	TGCAGTGCCCCAACAGGGCCCACAGATACGCAGTATTTT
-	TRBV7-2	TRBJ2-1	-	CASSLRLRRVYNEQFF	TGTGCCAGCAGCTTAAGGCTCAGGCGTGTCTACAATGAGCAGTTCTTC
-	TRBV6-1	TRBJ1-2	-	CASSEGLRQTPPGYTF	TGTGCCAGCAGTGAAGGATTAAGACAGACCCCCCCTGGCTACACCTTC
TRBD1	TRBV13	TRBJ1-1	-	CASSQARDSEAFF	TGTGCCAGCAGTCAAGCCCGGGACAGTGAAGCTTTCTTT
-	TRBV12-3/TRBV12-4	TRBJ1-1	-	CASSPTGRTEAFF	TGTGCCAGCAGTCCAACAGGGCGGACTGAAGCTTTCTTT